One and the same sample provided the 24 T cell receptor beta chains below, sequenced in a study of blood T cell repertoires in COVID-19 (dated by TCRdb to between 2020 and 2021). Library preparation employed the immunoSEQ multiplex PCR assay. This immuneACCESS table, as held by TCRdb, lists in-frame sequences with V and J called but not all clones. Of the missing ones, under half trace to an unresolved V gene in checked studies; the others have no known cause. Recorded for this sample are tens of thousands of clones; approximately 80% of them occurred a single time. The ten top clones hold around 5% of the sample. What was sequenced was peripheral blood. All receptors come from a woman aged 70 to 79 with acute or convalescent COVID-19.

This clone was seen a few times. This chain links TRBV7-2 with TRBJ2-5; 8 bases match TRBD1. The CDR3 has 16 residues. CDR1 SGHTA and CDR2 FQGNSA come from the germline V gene. With 4 bases clipped from V and 5 bases from J, the junction kept 12 bases outside the gene matches. The CDR3 spells CASSSVQAGGQETQYF. The CDR3 DNA is TGTGCCAGCAGCTCCGTCCAGGCAGGGGGCCAGGAGACCCAGTACTTC.

The sample holds a few counts of this clone. As DNA, the CDR3 is TGTGCCAGCAGTTTATCAAGGACAGGGGACCGCGTCTATGGCTACACCTTC. Protein sequence: CASSLSRTGDRVYGYTF. J is TRBJ1-2 and V is TRBV27; 9 bases map to TRBD1. Germline trimming cut 0 bases from V and 4 bases from J; bases unmatched to any gene: 9. Germline-derived CDR1 and CDR2 are MNHEY and SMNVEV (reference sequence). This CDR3 is 17 amino acids long.

The chain is built from TRBV29-1 and TRBJ1-2, with TRBD1 as a possible D gene (6 bases). Trimming removed 0 bases from V and 6 bases from J, with 23 bases in between. Per the germline V gene, CDR1 is SQVTM and CDR2 is ANQGSEA. This CDR3 contains 17 residues. The CDR3, as DNA: TGCAGCGTTGAAGATCGTGGAACTTTAAGGGGGAAACATGGCTACACCTTC. Translated: CSVEDRGTLRGKHGYTF.

V and J are TRBV5-8 and TRBJ2-7; no reliable D call. The V gene's germline CDR1 is SGHTS and CDR2 YDEGEE. This CDR3 contains 13 residues. The ends were cut back, 1 base at V and 6 bases at J, with 11 bases in the middle. The CDR3 protein is CASSLIATREQYF. CDR3 bases: TGTGCCAGCAGCTTGATTGCCACGCGCGAGCAGTACTTC.

Written as DNA, the CDR3 is TGCGCCAGCAGGTTCTGGGACAGTTCCTACGAGCAGTACTTC. Translated: CASRFWDSSYEQYF. This chain joins TRBV5-1 and TRBJ2-7, with 7 positions matching TRBD1. Trimming cost V 5 bases and J 1 base; bases outside gene matches: 6. The CDR3 consists of 14 residues. Germline CDR1 and CDR2: SGHRS and YFSETQ.

The rearrangement uses TRBV27 and TRBJ1-1, with D maybe TRBD1 (5 bases). V gave up 6 bases and J gave up 6 bases, with 17 bases separating them. Germline lookup yields CDR1 MNHEY and CDR2 SMNVEV (reference sequence). The CDR3 covers 14 residues. CDR3 DNA: TGTGCCAGCAGACCCTCAGGGTGGGTGGCTGAAGCTTTCTTT. It encodes CASRPSGWVAEAFF.

V and J are TRBV2 and TRBJ1-4; 8 positions match TRBD1. Trimming removed 4 bases from V and 8 bases from J; junction bases left unmatched: 12. Germline V lookup: CDR1 SNHLY, CDR2 FYNNEI. The CDR3 extends over 16 amino acids. CDR3: CASSGGQVELLEKLFF. The CDR3 DNA sequence: TGTGCCAGCAGTGGGGGACAGGTCGAGCTACTAGAAAAACTGTTTTTT.

This clone was recorded once. The chain employs TRBV9 and TRBJ1-2, with TRBD1 identical over 10 bases. The CDR3 runs to 16 residues. Losses at the gene ends were 4 bases for V and 8 bases for J; bases not matched to a gene: 14. Germline CDR1 and CDR2: SGDLS and YYNGEE. The CDR3 coding sequence is TGTGCCAGCAGCCTAACGGGACAGGGGACGGTAGAAGGCTACACCTTC. Protein product: CASSLTGQGTVEGYTF.

This sequence joins TRBV10-1 and TRBJ2-5; the D gene is possibly TRBD2 (6 bases). CDR1 WNHNN and CDR2 SYGVQD come from the germline V gene (reference sequence). This CDR3 comprises 15 residues. Trimming stripped 3 bases from V and 4 bases from J, with 15 bases between. In DNA form, the CDR3 reads TGCGCCAGCAGTGATGGGTTCGAGGGAGGAGAGACCCAGTACTTC. Its protein product is CASSDGFEGGETQYF.

This chain connects TRBV5-1 to TRBJ2-7; TRBD2 matches at 11 bases. Germline values: CDR1 SGHRS, CDR2 YFSETQ. V lost 3 bases and J lost 2; bases outside the gene matches: 7. The length of the CDR3 is 16 residues. The CDR3 here is CASSSAYSGGAYEQYF. CDR3 DNA sequence: TGCGCCAGCAGCTCCGCCTATAGCGGGGGGGCCTACGAGCAGTACTTC.

The rearrangement joins TRBV15 to TRBJ2-7, with 8 positions matching TRBD1. The CDR3 has 13 residues. Germline V gene data show CDR1 as LNHNV and CDR2 as YYDKDF (reference sequence). After removal of 3 bases from V and 5 bases from J, the junction contained 3 bases not matched to a gene. This chain's CDR3 is CATSRDRADEQYF. The CDR3 region has the DNA TGTGCCACCAGCAGGGACAGGGCTGACGAGCAGTACTTC. The full variable domain, in which reference TRBV15 and TRBJ2-7 provide the parts outside the CDR3, is DAMVIQNPRYQVTQFGKPVTLSCSQTLNHNVMYWYQQKSSQAPKLLFHYYDKDFNNEADTPDNFQSRRPNTSFCFLDIRSPGLGDTAMYLCATSRDRADEQYFGPGTRLTVT.

The genes are TRBV2 and TRBJ1-4; D gene ambiguous. This CDR3 spans 15 amino acids. Per germline, CDR1 SNHLY and CDR2 FYNNEI. The V end was cut by 6 bases, the J end by 4 bases, with 15 bases between. The CDR3 loop reads CASRYLGSVNEKLFF. DNA for the CDR3: TGTGCCAGCAGATACTTGGGGAGTGTTAATGAAAAACTGTTTTTT.

This clone has a single count. The chain couples TRBV6-5 to TRBJ1-1; TRBD1 agrees at 8 bases. CDR1 and CDR2 from the germline V gene are MNHEY and SVGAGI. This CDR3 is built from 13 residues. V lost 5 bases to trimming and J lost 4 bases; unmatched junction nucleotides: 3. CDR3 DNA: TGTGCCAGCAGTCAACAGGGGGGCACTGAAGCTTTCTTT. Its translation is CASSQQGGTEAFF.

This clone was counted a few times. The chain carries TRBV19 and TRBJ2-1; possibly TRBD2 for D (6 bases). The CDR3 sequence is 13 residues long. Trimming left V 8 bases short and J 4 bases short, with 12 bases between. The germline gives CDR1 LNHDA, CDR2 SQIVND (reference sequence). DNA for the CDR3: TGTGCCAGTTCAGGGCGGGGATACAATGAGCAGTTCTTC. Translating it yields CASSGRGYNEQFF.

The chain combines TRBV19 with TRBJ1-4; TRBD1 might be the D (5 bases). CDR1 is LNHDA, CDR2 SQIVND, per germline (reference sequence). The CDR3 spans 16 residues. The V end was cut by 2 bases, the J end by 1 base, with 11 bases between. The CDR3 DNA reads as TGTGCCAGTAGTATAATCCCCCAGGGAACTAATGAAAAACTGTTTTTT. It yields the protein CASSIIPQGTNEKLFF.

The chain joins TRBV7-2 to TRBJ1-3, with D possibly matching TRBD1 (5 bases). CDR1 is SGHTA and CDR2 is FQGNSA in the germline V gene. The CDR3 contains 13 residues. V lost 8 bases and J lost 0, with 8 bases in between. CDR3 sequence (DNA): TGTGCCAGCGGCACAGGCTCTGGAAACACCATATATTTT. Residues: CASGTGSGNTIYF. Based on the CDR3 plus reference TRBV7-2 and TRBJ1-3, the full variable domain is GAGVSQSPSNKVTEKGKDVELRCDPISGHTALYWYRQSLGQGLEFLIYFQGNSAPDKSGLPSDRFSAERTGGSVSTLTIQRTQQEDSAVYLCASGTGSGNTIYFGEGSWLTVV.

This chain connects TRBV12-3 or TRBV12-4 to TRBJ2-1; weak D call: TRBD2 (6 bases). The CDR3 totals 13 residues. The V and J ends lost 5 bases and 8 bases respectively, with 13 bases between them. CDR3 region: CASSPGVIDEQFF. CDR3 coding DNA: TGTGCCAGCAGTCCGGGGGTTATCGATGAGCAGTTCTTC.

The chain joins TRBV19 to TRBJ1-3, with 7 positions matching TRBD1. Germline V gene data show CDR1 as LNHDA and CDR2 as SQIVND (reference sequence). The CDR3 contains 14 residues. V was pared by 4 bases and J by 2 bases, with 2 bases of the junction left unmatched. The DNA of the CDR3 is TGTGCCAGTAGTACCAGGGGGACTGGAAACACCATATATTTT. Amino acids: CASSTRGTGNTIYF.

The chain combines TRBV2 with TRBJ2-2, with no clear D. V was trimmed by 5 bases and J by 6 bases, leaving 16 bases between them. CDR3 length: 15 amino acids. Germline CDR1 is SNHLY and CDR2 is FYNNEI. The CDR3 DNA sequence: TGTGCCAGCAGTTACCGACCCTCTAGTCCCGGGGAGCTGTTTTTT. Protein sequence: CASSYRPSSPGELFF.

The rearrangement joins TRBV2 to TRBJ2-3; D may be TRBD1 (5 bases). The CDR3 consists of 16 residues. The V gene lost 6 bases and the J gene lost 2 bases, with 18 bases spanning the gap. Germline V CDR1 and CDR2: SNHLY, FYNNEI. CDR3 region: CASSPPSRVITDTQYF. DNA of the CDR3: TGTGCCAGCAGCCCCCCGAGCAGGGTGATCACAGATACGCAGTATTTT.

The gene calls are TRBV6-5 and TRBJ1-1; TRBD1 matches at 7 bases. The CDR3 runs to 14 residues. Germline values: CDR1 MNHEY, CDR2 SVGAGI. Trimming cost V 6 bases and J 3 bases; bases outside gene matches: 7. DNA for the CDR3: TGTGCCAGCAGATCACAGGGGTTTGACACTGAAGCTTTCTTT. Residues: CASRSQGFDTEAFF.

The chain carries TRBV29-1 and TRBJ1-2, with 9 bases aligning to TRBD1. Per germline, CDR1 SQVTM and CDR2 ANQGSEA. The CDR3 contains 15 residues. J lost 4 bases, V lost 7 bases, and 13 bases had no gene match. The CDR3 nucleotides are TGCAGCGACACTCCGGGACAGGGAAAGGCCTATGGCTACACCTTC. Protein: CSDTPGQGKAYGYTF.

To note about this clone: Other DNA sequences in this specimen translate into the identical CDR3. The chain has TRBV7-8 and TRBJ1-1; D possibly corresponds to TRBD1 (5 bases). CDR3 length: 15 residues. V was clipped by 2 bases and J by 0 bases, with 10 bases between them. Germline V lookup: CDR1 SGHVS, CDR2 FQNEAQ. The CDR3 bases are TGTGCCAGCAGCTTAAGAACAGGCTTGAACACTGAAGCTTTCTTT. It codes for CASSLRTGLNTEAFF.

The genes are TRBV3-1 (or the pseudogene TRBV3-2) and TRBJ2-1, with TRBD2 as a possible D gene (6 bases). In germline, CDR1 is LGHDT, CDR2 YNNKEL (reference sequence). V gave up 4 bases and J gave up 0 bases, with 13 bases separating them. The CDR3 extends over 16 amino acids. CDR3 bases: TGTGCCAGCAGCCCGGGACTTACGAGCTCCTACAATGAGCAGTTCTTC. It is translated as CASSPGLTSSYNEQFF.